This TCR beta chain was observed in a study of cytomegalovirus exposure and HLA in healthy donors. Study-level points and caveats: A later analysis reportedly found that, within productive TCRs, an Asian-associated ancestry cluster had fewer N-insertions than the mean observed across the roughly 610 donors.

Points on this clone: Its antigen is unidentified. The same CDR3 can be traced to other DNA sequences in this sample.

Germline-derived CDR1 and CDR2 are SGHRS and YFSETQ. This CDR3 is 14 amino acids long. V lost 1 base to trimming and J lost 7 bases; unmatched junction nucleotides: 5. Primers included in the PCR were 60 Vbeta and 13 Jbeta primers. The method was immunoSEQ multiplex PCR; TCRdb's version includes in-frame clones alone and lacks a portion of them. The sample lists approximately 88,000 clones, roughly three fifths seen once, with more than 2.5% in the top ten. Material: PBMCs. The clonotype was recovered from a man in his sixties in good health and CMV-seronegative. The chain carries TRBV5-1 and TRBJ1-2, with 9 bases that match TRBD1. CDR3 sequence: CASSLSDRGGGYTF. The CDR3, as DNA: TGCGCCAGCAGCTTGTCGGACAGGGGAGGTGGCTACACCTTC.